This T cell receptor beta chain stems from a study of CXCR3-negative and CXCR3-positive naive CD8 T cells. Study observations and caveats: TRB CDR3s were more hydrophobic in CXCR3-positive than in CXCR3-negative naive cells.

The CDR3 extends over 12 amino acids. Germline CDR1 and CDR2: MNHEY and SVGAGI. Libraries were UMI-labeled 5' RACE TRB cDNA. From its re-call of the 5' RACE reads, TCRdb lists each CDR3 protein once, without DNA. The table for this sample gives approximately 100,000 distinct CDR3 sequences. On this clonotype itself: Its antigen is as yet unknown.

The TCR comes from a human donor in good health. Some clones in this sample may be carry-over from other donors' samples. The chain employs TRBV6-5 and TRBJ2-1; as DNA is missing, the TRBD2 call by TCRdb cannot be tested. Sequencing was performed on naive CXCR3+ CD8+ T cells from blood. Subset specified: CD45RO-CCR7+CD27+CD95- naive CD8+ T cells expressing CXCR3 (TNR3+). The CDR3 here is CASSYGGDEQFF.